This T cell receptor beta chain appears in the sequencing data of a study of blood T cell repertoires in COVID-19. The CDR3 consists of 15 residues. V was shortened by 5 bases and J by 1 base, with 12 bases between the two germline ends. Looked up from germline, CDR1 is MDHEN and CDR2 is SYDVKM. Cohorts were assigned according to the clinical history that participants reported. Original methodology: Reference gene primer amplification gave estimated nucleated cell counts. Here immunoSEQ multiplex PCR was the method, and the copy in TCRdb shows in-frame clones only, minus some. That table gives V, J and clone size, and the DNA gave D and trimming. This table has roughly 140,000 clones, more than 75% appearing once.

V gene TRBV28 combines with J gene TRBJ1-5, with a tentative D call TRBD1 (6 bases). The sequenced material came from PBMCs or T cells enriched from blood (not recorded which). This receptor was taken from a woman aged 25 to 39 with acute COVID-19. CDR3 residues: CASSATGGSNQPQHF. The CDR3 DNA follows: TGTGCCAGCAGTGCGACAGGTGGAAGCAATCAGCCCCAGCATTTT.